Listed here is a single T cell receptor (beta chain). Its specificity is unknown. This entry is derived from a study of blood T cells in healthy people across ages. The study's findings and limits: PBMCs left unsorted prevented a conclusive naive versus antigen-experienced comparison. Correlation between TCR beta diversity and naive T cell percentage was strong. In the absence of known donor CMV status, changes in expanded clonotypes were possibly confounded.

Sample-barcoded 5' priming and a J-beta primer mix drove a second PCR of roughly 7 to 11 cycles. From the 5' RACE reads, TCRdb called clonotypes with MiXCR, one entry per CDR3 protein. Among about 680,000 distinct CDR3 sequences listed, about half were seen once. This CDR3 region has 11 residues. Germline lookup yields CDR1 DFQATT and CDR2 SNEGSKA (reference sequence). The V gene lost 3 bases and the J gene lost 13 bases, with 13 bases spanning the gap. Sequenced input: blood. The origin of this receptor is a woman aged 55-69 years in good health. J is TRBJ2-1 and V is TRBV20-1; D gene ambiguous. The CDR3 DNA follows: TGCAGTGCTAGGACTCCTCTCCGTCAGTTCTTC. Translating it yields CSARTPLRQFF.